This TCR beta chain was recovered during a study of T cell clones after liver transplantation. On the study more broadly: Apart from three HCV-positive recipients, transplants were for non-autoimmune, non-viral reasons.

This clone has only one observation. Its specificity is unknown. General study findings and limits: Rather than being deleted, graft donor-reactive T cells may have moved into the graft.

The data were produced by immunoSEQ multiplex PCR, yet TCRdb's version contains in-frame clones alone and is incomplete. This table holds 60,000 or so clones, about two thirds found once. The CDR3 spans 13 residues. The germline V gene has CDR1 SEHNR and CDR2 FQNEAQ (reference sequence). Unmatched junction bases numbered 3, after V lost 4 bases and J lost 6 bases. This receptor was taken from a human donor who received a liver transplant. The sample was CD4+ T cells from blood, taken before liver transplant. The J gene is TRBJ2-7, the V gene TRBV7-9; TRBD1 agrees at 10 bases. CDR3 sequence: CASSWDRGGEQYF. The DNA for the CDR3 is TGTGCCAGCAGCTGGGACAGGGGAGGCGAGCAGTACTTC.